This T cell receptor beta chain was recorded in a study of graft-versus-host responses after intestinal transplantation. As for the study in general: The transplants performed in recipients were multivisceral, liver-intestinal, or isolated intestinal.

Trimming cost V 4 bases and J 1 base; bases outside gene matches: 3. Germline assignment: CDR1 ENHRY and CDR2 SYGVKD. This CDR3 comprises 16 residues. Study findings and constraints: Allografts of one patient group, those with graft-donor T cell macrochimerism, had high graft-versus-host to host-versus-graft clonal ratios. Peak levels of circulating GvH clones tracked with early post-transplant HvG declines.

The repertoire was sequenced with immunoSEQ multiplex PCR; TCRdb's copy has only in-frame clones and lacks some. The data show fewer than 11,000 clones, 85% to 95% seen once. In regard to this clone: Antigen: not known.

The sequencing used PBMCs, collected less than 70 days after transplant. The sequence came from a human patient who received an intestinal transplant, so some T cells may come from the graft donor. This chain connects TRBV10-3 to TRBJ2-1; 11 nucleotides align to TRBD2. The CDR3 is CAISGLAGRSYNEQFF. The CDR3 DNA follows: TGTGCCATCAGTGGACTAGCGGGAAGGTCCTACAATGAGCAGTTCTTC.